The clone carrying this T cell receptor (beta chain) was detected many times. The CDR3 regions of TCR beta were amplified from RNA transcripts. A set of HTBI primers served as the primers for a first-round RT-PCR of the TCR CDR3. MiXCR was run by TCRdb on the multiplex PCR reads, yielding one entry per CDR3 protein. The sample yields fewer than 350,000 distinct CDR3 sequences, 13% seen once. This record comes from a study of T cells in Graves' hyperthyroidism and ophthalmopathy. Study-wide context: Peripheral blood draws took place at initial diagnosis, ahead of any treatment.

The V gene's germline CDR1 is SGHTA and CDR2 FQGTGA. The CDR3 length is 17 residues. With 0 bases clipped from V and 7 bases from J, the junction kept 15 bases outside the gene matches. This chain joins TRBV7-3 and TRBJ2-7; 7 bases fit TRBD2. The sequence was collected from a woman aged 25-40 years with Graves' hyperthyroidism that later progressed to Graves' ophthalmopathy. The sequencing input was blood. CDR3 DNA sequence: TGTGCCAGCAGCTTAACCTCCCGCGGGAGAGTTGTTTATGAGCAGTACTTC. It is translated as CASSLTSRGRVVYEQYF.